Below are 30 T cell receptor beta chains sequenced from a single sample in a study of T cell responses to AZD1222 COVID-19 vaccine. Generated by immunoSEQ multiplex PCR, the TCRdb table keeps only in-frame clones and is missing some. The sample records 25,000 to 30,000 clones, just under 80% being singletons. Sequenced material: peripheral blood, taken on day 0 of AZD1222 vaccination. Receptors were obtained from an adult in good health.

The rearrangement links TRBV7-8 to TRBJ1-6; D is undetermined. CDR3 size: 12 residues. The germline gives CDR1 SGHVS, CDR2 FQNEAQ. The V and J ends lost 4 bases and 7 bases respectively, with 5 bases between them. CDR3: CASSWVNSPLHF. CDR3 coding DNA: TGTGCCAGCAGCTGGGTAAATTCACCCCTCCACTTT.

CDR3 loop: CASSFGQGEQYV. The CDR3 nucleotides read TGTGCCAGCAGCTTCGGACAGGGCGAGCAGTACGTC. The chain carries TRBV7-2 and TRBJ2-7; 8 bases line up with TRBD1. The germline V gene encodes CDR1 SGHTA and CDR2 FQGNSA. V was clipped by 3 bases and J by 6 bases; unmatched bases: 1. The CDR3 consists of 12 residues.

The chain joins TRBV19 to TRBJ2-7, with 11 bases fitting TRBD2. Losses at the gene ends were 5 bases for V and 1 base for J; bases not matched to a gene: 4. Germline V CDR1 and CDR2: LNHDA, SQIVND (reference sequence). The CDR3 consists of 15 residues. CDR3 protein: CASSVSSGGSYEQYF. CDR3 DNA: TGTGCCAGTAGTGTATCTAGCGGGGGGTCCTACGAGCAGTACTTC.

The V gene is TRBV5-1, the J gene TRBJ1-4, with 7 bases fitting TRBD1. There are 16 residues in the CDR3. After removal of 4 bases from V and 7 bases from J, the junction contained 13 bases not matched to a gene. Germline V gene lookup returns CDR1 SGHRS and CDR2 YFSETQ. As DNA, the CDR3 is TGCGCCAGCAGCCTATCACAGGGGAGGATTGGTGAAAAACTGTTTTTT. Translating gives CASSLSQGRIGEKLFF.

This sequence joins TRBV7-2 and TRBJ1-1; perhaps TRBD1 as D (5 bases). Trimming left V 5 bases short and J 0 bases short, with 13 bases between. CDR1 is SGHTA, CDR2 FQGNSA, per germline. This CDR3 is 15 amino acids long. The CDR3 DNA is TGTGCCAGCAGCCTTGACAGAAACATGAACACTGAAGCTTTCTTT. Translating gives CASSLDRNMNTEAFF.

The rearrangement uses TRBV21-1 and TRBJ2-6; the table's D call, TRBD2, has no DNA check behind it. TRBV21-1 is deemed a pseudogene. This CDR3 is built from 17 residues. For the CDR3, the DNA is TGTGCCAGCAGCAAAGATGAGGGCCACTCTGGGGCCAACGTCCTGACTTTC. It specifies CASSKDEGHSGANVLTF.

The chain combines TRBV6-2 or TRBV6-3 with TRBJ2-7, with 13 bases lining up with TRBD2. The CDR3 has 15 amino acids. V shed 6 bases, J shed 2 bases, and the junction held 4 bases outside the gene matches. In germline, CDR1 is MNHEY, CDR2 SVGEGT. CDR3 loop: CASSSGLAGTYEQYV. CDR3 in DNA: TGTGCCAGCAGCTCGGGACTAGCGGGAACCTACGAGCAGTACGTC.

This clone appeared a single time. The V and J genes are TRBV6-2 or TRBV6-3 and TRBJ2-7, with no clear D. The CDR3 has 12 amino acids. CDR1 is MNHEY and CDR2 is SVGEGT in the germline V gene. Trimming left V 2 bases short and J 12 bases short, with 14 bases between. CDR3 DNA sequence: TGTGCCAGCAGTTACCCCGGCCCGGTTTTGTACGTC. Translating it yields CASSYPGPVLYV.

The chain uses TRBV27 and TRBJ1-1; D is perhaps TRBD1 (5 bases). The CDR3 covers 15 residues. V was shortened by 5 bases and J by 6 bases, with 19 bases between the two germline ends. The germline V gene encodes CDR1 MNHEY and CDR2 SMNVEV (reference sequence). CDR3 sequence reads: CASSIKPDSRSEAFF. CDR3 in DNA: TGTGCCAGCAGTATAAAACCCGACAGCAGATCTGAAGCTTTCTTT.

CDR3 region: CASSLAGGAVRELFF. CDR3 in DNA: TGCGCCAGCAGCTTGGCCGGGGGGGCAGTCAGGGAGCTGTTTTTT. The genes are TRBV5-1 and TRBJ2-2, with 8 nucleotides matching TRBD2. The CDR3 length is 15 residues. The V segment lost 0 bases and the J segment 9 bases; nucleotides outside the gene matches: 7. CDR1 is SGHRS, CDR2 YFSETQ, per germline.

By share, this clone counts as medium-sized. The rearrangement links TRBV6-9 to TRBJ1-2; D ambiguous. The germline gives CDR1 MNHGY, CDR2 SVAAGI. Trimming stripped 3 bases from V and 7 bases from J, with 6 bases between. The CDR3 loop spans 11 amino acids. The DNA for the CDR3 is TGTGCCAGCAGTTACATAGCTGGCTACACCTTC. Its protein product is CASSYIAGYTF.

The rearrangement joins TRBV4-1 to TRBJ2-5, with TRBD1 identical over 8 bases. This CDR3 contains 15 residues. Germline lookup yields CDR1 MGHRA and CDR2 YSYEKL. V lost 1 base to trimming and J lost 5 bases; unmatched junction nucleotides: 6. CDR3 in amino acids: CASSQGQGARETQYF. The CDR3 nucleotides are TGCGCCAGCAGCCAAGGGCAGGGGGCACGGGAGACCCAGTACTTC.

V is TRBV6-5 and J is TRBJ1-1; possibly TRBD1 for D (5 bases). CDR1 is MNHEY and CDR2 is SVGAGI in the germline V gene. The CDR3 contains 14 residues. The V gene lost 8 bases and the J gene lost 1 base, with 14 bases spanning the gap. This CDR3 reads CASYGGAGNTEAFF. In DNA, the CDR3 is TGTGCCAGCTATGGAGGGGCCGGGAACACTGAAGCTTTCTTT.

The gene calls are TRBV6-5 and TRBJ1-1, with TRBD1 matching 9 bases. Per the germline V gene, CDR1 is MNHEY and CDR2 is SVGAGI. The CDR3 sequence is 16 residues long. Losses at the gene ends were 2 bases for V and 0 bases for J; bases not matched to a gene: 4. The CDR3 DNA is TGTGCCAGCAGTTACGCGACAGGGGGGATGAACACTGAAGCTTTCTTT. Residues: CASSYATGGMNTEAFF.

This rearrangement joins TRBV10-1 to TRBJ2-7, with D perhaps matching TRBD1 (6 bases). The CDR3 runs to 16 residues. Between the trimmed V and J ends, which lost 5 bases and 0 bases, there was a span of 17 bases. Germline V gene lookup returns CDR1 WNHNN and CDR2 SYGVQD (reference sequence). The CDR3 is CASSSPGHGVSYEQYV. In DNA, the CDR3 is TGCGCCAGCAGTAGTCCGGGACACGGGGTCTCCTACGAGCAGTACGTC.

The rearrangement links TRBV6-2 or TRBV6-3 to TRBJ1-2; a possible D gene is TRBD1 (5 bases). The CDR3 is made up of 18 amino acids. V lost 0 bases, J lost 3 bases, and 20 bases lay in between. CDR1 is MNHEY and CDR2 is SVGEGT in the germline V gene. CDR3 in amino acids: CASSYSFTGSTEYYGYTF. The CDR3 nucleotides read TGTGCCAGCAGTTACTCGTTCACAGGCTCAACCGAGTACTATGGCTACACCTTC.

CDR3 amino acids: CARGTGTYEQYV. In DNA, the CDR3 is TGTGCCCGGGGGACAGGGACCTACGAGCAGTACGTC. The V call is TRBV12-1, the J call TRBJ2-7; the table assigns TRBD1, which was not confirmed against the DNA. TRBV12-1 is classified as a pseudogene. The CDR3 contains 12 residues.

For the CDR3, the DNA is TGTGCCAGCAGTGACTCGACAGAAAATAATTCACCCCTCCACTTT. Amino acid sequence: CASSDSTENNSPLHF. The J gene is TRBJ1-6, the V gene TRBV6-4, with D tentatively TRBD1 (5 bases). The ends were cut back, 0 bases at V and 5 bases at J, with 8 bases in the middle. This CDR3 comprises 15 residues. Germline-derived CDR1 and CDR2 are MRHNA and SNTAGT.

A note on this clone: The identical CDR3 is also encoded by other nucleotide sequences in the sample. The chain recombines TRBV5-1 with TRBJ1-4; D is uncertain. This CDR3 region has 14 residues. Germline V CDR1 and CDR2: SGHRS, YFSETQ. Trimming left V 2 bases short and J 6 bases short, with 11 bases between. CDR3 amino acids: CASSFSGVDEKLFF. The CDR3 DNA is TGCGCCAGCAGCTTTAGCGGGGTGGATGAAAAACTGTTTTTT.

The J gene is TRBJ2-3, the V gene TRBV5-1; possibly TRBD2 for D (6 bases). Germline values: CDR1 SGHRS, CDR2 YFSETQ. The CDR3 is 16 residues long. V shed 4 bases and J shed 0 bases, with 15 bases lying between them. Here the CDR3 reads CASSATGGTSTDTQYF. The CDR3 region has the DNA TGCGCCAGCAGCGCCACGGGCGGGACTAGCACAGATACGCAGTATTTT.

The V gene is TRBV4-1, the J gene TRBJ2-1, with D perhaps TRBD2 (6 bases). Germline loops: CDR1 MGHRA, CDR2 YSYEKL. V dropped 4 bases and J dropped 7 bases, with 14 bases sitting between them. This CDR3 spans 14 amino acids. CDR3 sequence reads: CASSRGLLENEQFF. The DNA for the CDR3 is TGCGCCAGCAGCCGGGGACTTTTAGAGAATGAGCAGTTCTTC.

This chain connects TRBV6-5 to TRBJ2-5, with D possibly TRBD2 on 5 matching bases. The germline CDR1 and CDR2 sequences are MNHEY and SVGAGI. The CDR3 sequence is 15 residues long. Trimming shortened V by 7 bases and J by 3 bases, and 18 bases separated the two germline ends. The CDR3 region has the DNA TGTGCCAGCATCTCAAAGCCGGGAAGGAAAGAGACCCAGTACTTC. Amino acids: CASISKPGRKETQYF.

The rearrangement uses TRBV6-5 and TRBJ2-7; possibly TRBD2 for D (5 bases). With 0 bases removed from V and 5 bases from J, the gap between germline ends came to 14 bases. Germline V gene data show CDR1 as MNHEY and CDR2 as SVGAGI. The CDR3 runs to 15 residues. This CDR3 is CASSYSRGLLNEQYV. The CDR3 DNA reads as TGTGCCAGCAGTTACTCCAGAGGGCTTCTTAACGAGCAGTACGTC.

V and J are TRBV19 and TRBJ1-3; D might be TRBD1 (6 bases). Trimming removed 5 bases from V and 2 bases from J, with 13 bases in between. CDR3 length: 15 amino acids. Per germline, CDR1 LNHDA and CDR2 SQIVND (reference sequence). The CDR3 loop reads CASSPQGRPGNTIYF. The CDR3 bases are TGTGCCAGTAGTCCCCAGGGGAGGCCTGGAAACACCATATATTTT.

The chain uses TRBV19 and TRBJ1-2, with D tentatively TRBD1 (6 bases). Trimming removed 6 bases from V and 1 base from J, with 12 bases in between. The CDR3 covers 14 residues. Germline CDR1 reads LNHDA; CDR2 reads SQIVND (reference sequence). For the CDR3, the DNA is TGTGCCAGTAGCCCAACAGGGAATAACTATGGCTACACCTTC. The encoded protein is CASSPTGNNYGYTF.

The V and J genes are TRBV5-1 and TRBJ2-7; D remains ambiguous. The germline gives CDR1 SGHRS, CDR2 YFSETQ. Trimming took off 0 bases at V and 4 bases at J, with 5 bases between the two ends. CDR3 length equals 12 residues. This CDR3 reads CASSLDQYEQYF. Written as DNA, the CDR3 is TGCGCCAGCAGCTTGGACCAATACGAGCAGTACTTC.

This chain links TRBV5-4 with TRBJ2-7, with TRBD2 identical over 14 bases. CDR1 is SGHNT, CDR2 YYREEE, per germline (reference sequence). The CDR3 has 17 residues. Trimming at V came to 4 bases and at J to 2 bases, leaving 8 bases not matched to a gene. In nucleotides, the CDR3 is TGTGCCAGCAGCCGGAACGGACTAGCGGGGGGCACCTACGAGCAGTACTTC. As protein: CASSRNGLAGGTYEQYF.

This chain connects TRBV25-1 to TRBJ1-2; 8 positions match TRBD1. Germline loops: CDR1 MGHDK, CDR2 SYGVNS. V lost 5 bases, J lost 7 bases, and 6 bases stayed unmatched. The CDR3 has 13 residues. The CDR3 reads CASSIGDRGGYTF. In nucleotides, the CDR3 is TGTGCCAGCAGTATCGGCGACAGGGGTGGCTACACCTTC.

V usage is TRBV11-3 and J usage is TRBJ2-1; 8 bases map to TRBD2. The ends lost 1 base at V and 7 bases at J; junction bases unmatched: 9. CDR3 length equals 16 residues. Germline V gene sequence: CDR1 SGHNT, CDR2 YENEEA. The CDR3 region is CASSLVGGRTLNEQFF. CDR3 DNA: TGTGCCAGCAGCTTAGTCGGCGGGAGGACACTAAATGAGCAGTTCTTC.

V is TRBV3-1 (or the pseudogene TRBV3-2) and J is TRBJ1-1; 7 nucleotides align to TRBD1. Germline CDR1 and CDR2: LGHDT and YNNKEL (reference sequence). The CDR3 has 14 residues. V shed 8 bases and J 1 base; nucleotides not matched to a gene: 7. The CDR3 spells CASGPGGRNTEAFF. CDR3 nucleotide sequence: TGTGCCAGCGGGCCAGGGGGACGGAACACTGAAGCTTTCTTT.